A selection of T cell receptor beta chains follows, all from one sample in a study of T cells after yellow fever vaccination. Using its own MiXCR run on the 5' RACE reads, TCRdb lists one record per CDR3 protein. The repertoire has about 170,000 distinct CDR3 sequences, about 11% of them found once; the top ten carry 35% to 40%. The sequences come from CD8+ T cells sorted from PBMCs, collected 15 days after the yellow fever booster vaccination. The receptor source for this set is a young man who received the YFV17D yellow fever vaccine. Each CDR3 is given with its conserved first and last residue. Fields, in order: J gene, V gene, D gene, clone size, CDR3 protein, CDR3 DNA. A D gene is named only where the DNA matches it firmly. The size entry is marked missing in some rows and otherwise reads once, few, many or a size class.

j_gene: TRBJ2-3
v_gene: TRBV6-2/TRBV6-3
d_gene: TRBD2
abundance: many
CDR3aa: CASSHSGGADTQYF
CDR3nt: TGTGCCAGCAGTCATAGCGGGGGGGCAGATACGCAGTATTTT

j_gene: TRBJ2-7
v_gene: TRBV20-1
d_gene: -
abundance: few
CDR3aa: CSARDDQTAPYEQYF
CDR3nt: TGCAGTGCTAGAGATGACCAGACCGCGCCTTACGAGCAGTACTTC

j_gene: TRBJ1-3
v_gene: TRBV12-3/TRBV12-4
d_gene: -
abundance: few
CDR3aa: CATTGKLGNTIYF
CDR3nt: TGTGCCACCACCGGAAAGCTTGGAAACACCATATATTTT

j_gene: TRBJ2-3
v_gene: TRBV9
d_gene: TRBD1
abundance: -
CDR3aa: CASSPRTGRTTDTQYF
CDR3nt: TGTGCCAGCAGCCCCCGGACAGGGAGAACCACAGATACGCAGTATTTT

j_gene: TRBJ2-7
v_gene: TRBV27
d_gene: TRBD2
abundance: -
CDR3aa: CASSQTSGRSYEQYF
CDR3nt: TGTGCCAGCAGTCAGACTAGCGGGCGCTCCTACGAGCAGTACTTC

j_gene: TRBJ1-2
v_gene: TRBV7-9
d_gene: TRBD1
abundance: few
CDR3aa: CASSYPTGINYGYTF
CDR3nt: TGTGCCAGCAGCTACCCGACAGGGATAAACTATGGCTACACCTTC

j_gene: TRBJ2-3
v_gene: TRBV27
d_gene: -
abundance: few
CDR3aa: CASSRQDDTDTQYF
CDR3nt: TGTGCCAGCAGTCGACAGGACGACACAGATACGCAGTATTTT

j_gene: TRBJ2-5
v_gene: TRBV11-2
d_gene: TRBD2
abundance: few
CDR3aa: CASSLSTGGETQYF
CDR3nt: TGTGCCAGCAGCTTAAGTACGGGGGGGGAGACCCAGTACTTC

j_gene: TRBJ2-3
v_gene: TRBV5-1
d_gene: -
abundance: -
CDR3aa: CAVPWACTDTQYF
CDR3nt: TGCGCTGTCCCTTGGGCTTGCACAGATACGCAGTATTTT

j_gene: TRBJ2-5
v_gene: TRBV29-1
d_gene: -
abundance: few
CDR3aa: CSLREPNQETQYF
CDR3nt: TGCAGCCTAAGGGAGCCCAACCAAGAGACCCAGTACTTC

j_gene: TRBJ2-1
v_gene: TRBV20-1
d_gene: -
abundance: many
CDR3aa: CSAPDWTYNEQFF
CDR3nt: TGCAGTGCTCCAGACTGGACGTACAATGAGCAGTTCTTC

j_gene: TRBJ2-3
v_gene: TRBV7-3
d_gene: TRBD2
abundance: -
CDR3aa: CASSQAGTYTDTQYF
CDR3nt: TGTGCCAGCAGCCAAGCGGGAACTTACACAGATACGCAGTATTTT

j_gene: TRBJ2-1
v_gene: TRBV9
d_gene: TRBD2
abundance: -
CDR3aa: CASSAPTSGGYIEQFF
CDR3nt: TGTGCCAGCAGCGCACCAACTAGCGGGGGTTACATTGAGCAGTTCTTC

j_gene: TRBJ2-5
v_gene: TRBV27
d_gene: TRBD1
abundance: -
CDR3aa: CASSSPRTGSGQETQYF
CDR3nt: TGTGCCAGCAGCTCACCCCGGACAGGGTCGGGTCAAGAGACCCAGTACTTC

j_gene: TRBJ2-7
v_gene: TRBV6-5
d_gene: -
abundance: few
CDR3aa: CASSYSSGDNSYEQYF
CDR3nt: TGTGCCAGCAGTTACTCATCAGGGGATAACTCCTACGAGCAGTACTTC

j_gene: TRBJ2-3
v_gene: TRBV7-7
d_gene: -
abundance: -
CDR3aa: CASSSLLGDKKYF
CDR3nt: TGTGCTAGCAGCTCTCTGCTGGGGGATAAAAAGTATTTT

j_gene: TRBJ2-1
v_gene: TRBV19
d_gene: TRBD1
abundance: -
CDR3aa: CASSGWTGSNEQFF
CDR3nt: TGTGCCAGTAGTGGGTGGACAGGGTCGAATGAGCAGTTCTTC

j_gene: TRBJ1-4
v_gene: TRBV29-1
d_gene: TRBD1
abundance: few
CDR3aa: CSVETGGYTNEKLFF
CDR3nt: TGCAGCGTTGAGACAGGGGGTTACACTAATGAAAAACTGTTTTTT

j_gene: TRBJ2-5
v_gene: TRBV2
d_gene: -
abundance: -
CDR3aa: CATQTAYQETQYF
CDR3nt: TGTGCCACCCAGACAGCGTACCAAGAGACCCAGTACTTC

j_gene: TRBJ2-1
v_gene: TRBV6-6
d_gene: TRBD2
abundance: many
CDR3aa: CASSYLASGVYNEQFF
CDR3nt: TGTGCCAGCAGTTACCTGGCTAGCGGGGTCTACAATGAGCAGTTCTTC

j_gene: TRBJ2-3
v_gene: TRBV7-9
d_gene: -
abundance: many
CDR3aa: CASSLGTDTQYF
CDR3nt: TGTGCCAGCAGCTTGGGCACAGATACGCAGTATTTT

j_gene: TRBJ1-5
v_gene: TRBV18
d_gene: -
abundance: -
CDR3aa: CASSPTQEYSNQPQHF
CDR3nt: TGTGCCAGCTCACCTACACAGGAGTATAGCAATCAGCCCCAGCATTTT

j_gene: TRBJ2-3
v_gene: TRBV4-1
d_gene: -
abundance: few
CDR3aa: CASSPLPGGGTDTQYF
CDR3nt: TGCGCCAGCAGCCCCCTGCCAGGTGGTGGCACAGATACGCAGTATTTT

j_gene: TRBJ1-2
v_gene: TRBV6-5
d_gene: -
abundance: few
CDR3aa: CASTEGIGGYTF
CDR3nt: TGTGCCAGCACGGAGGGGATCGGCGGCTACACCTTC

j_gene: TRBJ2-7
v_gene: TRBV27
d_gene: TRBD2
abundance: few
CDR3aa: CASSLSSGRDEQYF
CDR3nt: TGTGCCAGCAGTTTATCCTCAGGGAGGGACGAGCAGTACTTC

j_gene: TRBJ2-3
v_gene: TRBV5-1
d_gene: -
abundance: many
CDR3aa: CASSLVTGSTDTQYF
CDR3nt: TGCGCCAGCAGCTTGGTAACGGGCAGCACAGATACGCAGTATTTT

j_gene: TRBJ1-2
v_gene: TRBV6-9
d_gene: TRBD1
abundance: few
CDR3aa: CASTPAGTGVFNYGYTF
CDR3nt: TGTGCCAGCACTCCTGCCGGGACAGGGGTTTTTAACTATGGCTACACCTTC

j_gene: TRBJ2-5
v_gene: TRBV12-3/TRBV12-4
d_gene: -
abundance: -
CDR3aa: CASTRRGTQYF
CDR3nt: TGTGCCAGCACACGGCGTGGGACCCAGTACTTC

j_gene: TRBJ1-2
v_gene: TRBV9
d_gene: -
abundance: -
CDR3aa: CASSVEVGGGDGYTF
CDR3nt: TGTGCCAGCAGCGTAGAGGTTGGAGGGGGGGATGGCTACACCTTC

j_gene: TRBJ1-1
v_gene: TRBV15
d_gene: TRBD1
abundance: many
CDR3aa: CATSTGQGIWRAFF
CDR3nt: TGTGCCACCAGCACCGGACAGGGGATCTGGCGAGCTTTCTTT

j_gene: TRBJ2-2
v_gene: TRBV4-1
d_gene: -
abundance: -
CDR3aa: CASSQEGGNTGELFF
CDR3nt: TGCGCCAGCAGCCAAGAAGGCGGGAACACCGGGGAGCTGTTTTTT

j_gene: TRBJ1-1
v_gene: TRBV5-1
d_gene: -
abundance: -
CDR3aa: CASSLSIAMNTEAFF
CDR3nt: TGCGCCAGCAGCTTGTCCATCGCCATGAACACTGAAGCTTTCTTT

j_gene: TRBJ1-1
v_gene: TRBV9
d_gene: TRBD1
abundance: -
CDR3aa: CASTEGTANTEAFF
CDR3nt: TGTGCCAGCACCGAGGGGACAGCGAACACTGAAGCTTTCTTT

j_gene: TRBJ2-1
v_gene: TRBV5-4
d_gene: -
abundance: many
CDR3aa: CASSPWPRNEQFF
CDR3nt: TGTGCCAGCAGCCCGTGGCCGAGGAATGAGCAGTTCTTC

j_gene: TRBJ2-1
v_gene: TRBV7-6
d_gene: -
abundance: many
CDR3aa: CASVGAPNYNEQFF
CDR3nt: TGTGCCAGCGTTGGGGCCCCCAACTACAATGAGCAGTTCTTC

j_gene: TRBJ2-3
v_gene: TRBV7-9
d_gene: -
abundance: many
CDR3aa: CASSPPQVLITDTQYF
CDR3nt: TGTGCCAGCAGCCCCCCGCAGGTCCTTATCACAGATACGCAGTATTTT

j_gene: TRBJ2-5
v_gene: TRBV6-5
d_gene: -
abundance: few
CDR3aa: CASSYVGKQETQYF
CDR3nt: TGTGCCAGCAGTTACGTGGGTAAACAAGAGACCCAGTACTTC

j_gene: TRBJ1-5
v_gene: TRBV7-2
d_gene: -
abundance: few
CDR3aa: CASSLAGGAGQPQHF
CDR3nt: TGTGCCAGCAGCCTCGCGGGGGGGGCCGGTCAGCCCCAGCATTTT

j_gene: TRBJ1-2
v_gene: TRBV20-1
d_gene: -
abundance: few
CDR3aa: CSARWGDGYTF
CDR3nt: TGCAGTGCTAGATGGGGCGATGGCTACACCTTC

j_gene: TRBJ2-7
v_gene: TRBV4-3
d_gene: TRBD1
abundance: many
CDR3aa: CASSHSGTGPYEQYF
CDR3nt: TGCGCCAGCAGCCACTCCGGGACAGGGCCCTACGAGCAGTACTTC

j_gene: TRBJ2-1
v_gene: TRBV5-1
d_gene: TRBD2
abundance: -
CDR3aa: CASSPPLAGEIYNEQFF
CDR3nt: TGCGCCAGCAGCCCACCATTAGCGGGGGAAATATACAATGAGCAGTTCTTC

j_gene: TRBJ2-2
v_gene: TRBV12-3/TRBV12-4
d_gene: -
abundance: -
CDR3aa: CASRTPLSRDTGELFF
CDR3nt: TGTGCCAGCAGGACACCCCTATCCAGGGACACCGGGGAGCTGTTTTTT

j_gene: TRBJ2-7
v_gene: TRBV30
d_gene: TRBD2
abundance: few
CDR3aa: CAWSLAHRGGYEQYF
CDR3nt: TGTGCCTGGAGTTTAGCCCACCGGGGGGGCTACGAGCAGTACTTC

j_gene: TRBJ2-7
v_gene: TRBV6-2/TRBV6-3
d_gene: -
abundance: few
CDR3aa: CASSYSMAEQYF
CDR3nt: TGTGCCAGCAGTTACTCGATGGCCGAGCAGTACTTC